This paragraph covers one TCR beta chain sequence. The data stem from a study of blood T cell repertoires in COVID-19. Study overall: Samples came from the United States, Italy and Spain, spanning acute and convalescent COVID-19. Sources were T cells, B-cell-depleted T cells, or PBMCs; the material itself was cDNA or gDNA.

Study processing details: Amplification of reference gene primers provided the estimated nucleated cell counts. Profiling relied on immunoSEQ multiplex PCR, and the TCRdb table lists in-frame clones only, not all of them. V, J and clone size reflect that table, while D and trimming were determined from the DNA. The table shows tens of thousands of clones, with 80% to 90% occurring only once. The source material was peripheral blood. The sequence was obtained from a woman aged 65 to 85 with COVID-19, enrolled during active disease.

CDR3 amino acids: CASSFPTSGETQYF. CDR3 nucleotides: TGTGCCAGCAGTTTTCCGACTAGCGGGGAGACCCAGTACTTC. The rearrangement joins TRBV6-6 to TRBJ2-5; 10 bases are shared with TRBD2. The CDR3 covers 14 residues. Germline CDR1 and CDR2: MNHNY and SVGAGI (reference sequence). The V and J ends lost 4 bases and 5 bases, in that order; junction bases with no gene match: 4.